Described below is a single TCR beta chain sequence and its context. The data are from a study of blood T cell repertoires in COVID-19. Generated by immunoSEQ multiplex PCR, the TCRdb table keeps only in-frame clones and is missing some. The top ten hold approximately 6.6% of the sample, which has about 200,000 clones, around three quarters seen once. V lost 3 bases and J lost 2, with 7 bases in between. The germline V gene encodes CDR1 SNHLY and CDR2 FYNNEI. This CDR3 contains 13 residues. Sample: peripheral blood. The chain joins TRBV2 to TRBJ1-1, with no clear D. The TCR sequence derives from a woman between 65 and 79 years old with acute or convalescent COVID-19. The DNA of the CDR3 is TGTGCCAGCAGTGAGGCCGTCAACACTGAAGCTTTCTTT. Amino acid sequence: CASSEAVNTEAFF.